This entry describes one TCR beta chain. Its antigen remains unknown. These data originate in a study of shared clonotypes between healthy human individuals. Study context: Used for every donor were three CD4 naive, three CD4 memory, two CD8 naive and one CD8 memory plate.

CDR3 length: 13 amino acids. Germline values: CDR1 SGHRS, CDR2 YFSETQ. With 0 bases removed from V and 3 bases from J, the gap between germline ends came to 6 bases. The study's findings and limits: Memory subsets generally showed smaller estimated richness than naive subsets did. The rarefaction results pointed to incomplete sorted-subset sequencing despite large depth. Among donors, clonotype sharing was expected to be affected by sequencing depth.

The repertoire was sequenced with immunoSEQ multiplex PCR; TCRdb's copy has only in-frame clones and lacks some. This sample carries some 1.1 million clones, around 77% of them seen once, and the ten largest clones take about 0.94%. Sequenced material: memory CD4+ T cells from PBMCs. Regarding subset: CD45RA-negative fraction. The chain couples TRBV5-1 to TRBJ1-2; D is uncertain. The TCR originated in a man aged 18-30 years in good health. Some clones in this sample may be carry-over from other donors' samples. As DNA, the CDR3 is TGCGCCAGCAGCTTGGAAGAGGACTATGGCTACACCTTC. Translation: CASSLEEDYGYTF.